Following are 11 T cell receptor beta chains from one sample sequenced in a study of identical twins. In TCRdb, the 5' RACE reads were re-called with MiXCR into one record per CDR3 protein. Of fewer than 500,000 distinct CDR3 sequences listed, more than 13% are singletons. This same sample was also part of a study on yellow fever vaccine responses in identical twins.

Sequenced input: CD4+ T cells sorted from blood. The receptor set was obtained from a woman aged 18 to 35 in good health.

CDR3 sequence (DNA): TGTGCCAGCAGCCCGGGACAGAACTCTTTCTCCTACGAGCAGTACTTC. Its protein product is CASSPGQNSFSYEQYF. This chain joins TRBV13 and TRBJ2-7, with 7 bases lining up with TRBD1. Germline CDR1 and CDR2: PRHDT and FYEKMQ (reference sequence). Unmatched junction bases numbered 10, after V lost 5 bases and J lost 0 bases. The CDR3 consists of 16 residues.

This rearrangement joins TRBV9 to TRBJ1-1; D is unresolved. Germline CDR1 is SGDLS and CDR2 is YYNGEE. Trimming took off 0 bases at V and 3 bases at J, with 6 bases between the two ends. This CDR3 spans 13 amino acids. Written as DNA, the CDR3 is TGTGCCAGCAGCGTAGCTCAAGACACTGAAGCTTTCTTT. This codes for CASSVAQDTEAFF. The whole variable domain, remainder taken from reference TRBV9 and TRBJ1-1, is DSGVTQTPKHLITATGQRVTLRCSPRSGDLSVYWYQQSLDQGLQFLIQYYNGEERAKGNILERFSAQQFPDLHSELNLSSLELGDSALYFCASSVAQDTEAFFGQGTRLTVV.

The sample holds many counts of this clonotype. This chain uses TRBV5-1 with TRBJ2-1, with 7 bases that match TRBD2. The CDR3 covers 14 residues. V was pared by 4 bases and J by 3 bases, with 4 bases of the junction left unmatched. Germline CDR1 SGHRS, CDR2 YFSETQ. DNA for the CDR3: TGCGCCAGCAGCCCCGGGGAGGGCTACAATGAGCAGTTCTTC. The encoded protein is CASSPGEGYNEQFF.

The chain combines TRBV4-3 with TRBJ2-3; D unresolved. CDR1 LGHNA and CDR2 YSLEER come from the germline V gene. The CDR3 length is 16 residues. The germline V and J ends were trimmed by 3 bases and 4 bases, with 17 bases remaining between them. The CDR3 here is CASSQDRAAGADTQYF. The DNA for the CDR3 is TGCGCCAGCAGCCAGGACCGGGCCGCTGGGGCAGATACGCAGTATTTT.

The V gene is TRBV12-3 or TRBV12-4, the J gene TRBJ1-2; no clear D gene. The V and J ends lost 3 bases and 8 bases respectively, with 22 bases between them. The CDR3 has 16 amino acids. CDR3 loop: CASSFLSGQVARGYTF. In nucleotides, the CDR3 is TGTGCCAGCAGTTTTTTATCTGGGCAGGTGGCGCGAGGCTACACCTTC.

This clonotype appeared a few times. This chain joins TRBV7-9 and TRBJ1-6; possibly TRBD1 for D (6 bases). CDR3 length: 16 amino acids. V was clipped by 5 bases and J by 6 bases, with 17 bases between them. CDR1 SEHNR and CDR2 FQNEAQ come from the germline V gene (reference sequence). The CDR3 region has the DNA TGTGCCAGCAGCGCGCCCCCCCAGGGGACTAATTCACCCCTCCACTTT. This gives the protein CASSAPPQGTNSPLHF.

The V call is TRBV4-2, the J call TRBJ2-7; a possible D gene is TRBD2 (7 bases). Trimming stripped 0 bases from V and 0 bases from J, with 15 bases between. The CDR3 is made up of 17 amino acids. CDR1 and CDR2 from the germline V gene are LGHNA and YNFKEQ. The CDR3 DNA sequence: TGTGCCAGCAGCCAAGAGGGGGGGCGATTCCGCTCCTACGAGCAGTACTTC. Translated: CASSQEGGRFRSYEQYF.

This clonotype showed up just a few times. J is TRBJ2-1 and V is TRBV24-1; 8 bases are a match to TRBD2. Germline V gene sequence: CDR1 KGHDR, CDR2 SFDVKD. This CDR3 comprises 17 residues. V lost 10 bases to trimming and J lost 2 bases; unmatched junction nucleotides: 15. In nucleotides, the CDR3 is TGTGCCACTGGAACCCCGAAACCGGGACTAGCCTACAATGAGCAGTTCTTC. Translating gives CATGTPKPGLAYNEQFF.

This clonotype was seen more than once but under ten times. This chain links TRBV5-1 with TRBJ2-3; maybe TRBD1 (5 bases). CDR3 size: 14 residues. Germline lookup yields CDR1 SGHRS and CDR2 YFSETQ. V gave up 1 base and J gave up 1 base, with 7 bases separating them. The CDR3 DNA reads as TGCGCCAGCAGCTTGACAGGACGCACAGATACGCAGTATTTT. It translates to CASSLTGRTDTQYF.

CDR3 sequence: CASSLPDPASGRLRGQFF. The DNA for the CDR3 is TGTGCCAGCAGCTTACCAGACCCGGCTAGCGGGAGGTTACGGGGGCAGTTCTTC. The chain combines TRBV7-6 with TRBJ2-1, with 11 nucleotides matching TRBD2. The CDR3 length is 18 residues. Per the germline V gene, CDR1 is SGHVS and CDR2 is FNYEAQ. V trimming: 2 bases; J trimming: 12 bases; junction bases outside the gene matches: 18.

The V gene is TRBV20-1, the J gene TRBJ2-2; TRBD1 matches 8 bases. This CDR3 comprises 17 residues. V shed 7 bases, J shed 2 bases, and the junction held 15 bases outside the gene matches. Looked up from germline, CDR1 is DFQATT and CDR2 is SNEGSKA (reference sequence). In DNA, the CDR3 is TGCAGTGTTCCCCCAACAGGGGGACAGATAAACACCGGGGAGCTGTTTTTT. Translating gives CSVPPTGGQINTGELFF.